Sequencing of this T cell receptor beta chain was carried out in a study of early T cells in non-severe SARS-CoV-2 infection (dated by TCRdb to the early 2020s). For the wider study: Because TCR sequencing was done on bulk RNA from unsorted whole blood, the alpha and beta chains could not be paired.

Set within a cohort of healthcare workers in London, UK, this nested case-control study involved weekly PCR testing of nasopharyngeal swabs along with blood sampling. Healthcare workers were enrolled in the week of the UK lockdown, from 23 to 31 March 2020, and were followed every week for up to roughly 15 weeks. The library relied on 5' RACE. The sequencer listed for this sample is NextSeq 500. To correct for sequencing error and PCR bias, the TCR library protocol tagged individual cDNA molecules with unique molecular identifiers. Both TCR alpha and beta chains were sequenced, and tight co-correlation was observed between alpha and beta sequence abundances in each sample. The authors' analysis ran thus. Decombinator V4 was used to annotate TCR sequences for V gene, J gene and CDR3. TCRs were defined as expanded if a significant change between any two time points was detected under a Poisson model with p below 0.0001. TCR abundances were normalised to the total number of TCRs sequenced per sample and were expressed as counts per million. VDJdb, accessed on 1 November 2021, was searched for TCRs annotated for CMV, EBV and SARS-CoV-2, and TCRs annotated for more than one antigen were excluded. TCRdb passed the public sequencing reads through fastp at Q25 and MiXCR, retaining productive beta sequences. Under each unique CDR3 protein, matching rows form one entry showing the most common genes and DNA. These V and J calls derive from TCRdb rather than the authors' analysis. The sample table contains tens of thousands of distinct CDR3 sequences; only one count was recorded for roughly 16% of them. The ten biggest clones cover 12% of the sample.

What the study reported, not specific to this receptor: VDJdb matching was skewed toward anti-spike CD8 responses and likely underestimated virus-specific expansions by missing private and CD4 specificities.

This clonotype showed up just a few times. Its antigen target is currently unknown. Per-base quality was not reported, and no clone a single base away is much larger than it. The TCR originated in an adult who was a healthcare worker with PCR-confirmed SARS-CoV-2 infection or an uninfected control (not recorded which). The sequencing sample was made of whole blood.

The CDR3 is CASNTGGLLYNEQFF. At the DNA level, the sequence is TGTGCCAGCAACACTGGGGGACTTCTCTACAATGAGCAGTTCTTC. Rearrangement joined TRBV2 to TRBJ2-1; TRBD2 is a weak D gene call, 6 bases matching. The CDR3 goes from the cysteine to the phenylalanine over 15 residues. The DNA shown is the 45-base CDR3, in frame from base 1. V and J are truncated by 7 bases and 3 bases respectively, leaving an intervening sequence of 16 bases. CDR1 SNHLY and CDR2 FYNNEI were looked up in the germline V gene.